A single sample gave rise to the 23 T cell receptor beta chains below, sequenced in a study of post-analysis software for immune sequencing data. Study observations and caveats: Among a few TRBV segments more frequent in patients than controls were TRBV5-6, TRBV5-1 and TRBV20-1.

For these TCRs, the target antigens are not known. Unique-molecular-identifier-tagged TCR beta cDNA libraries were used. A single record per CDR3 protein comes from TCRdb applying MiXCR to the PCR reads. The sample yields 650,000 to 850,000 distinct CDR3 sequences, about 43% seen once. The source material was blood. All receptors come from a girl aged 5-17 years with multiple sclerosis.

This clonotype was detected a few times. The chain joins TRBV5-1 to TRBJ2-4; TRBD2 agrees at 13 bases. The end of the DNA fits TRBJ2-7 better, so the J call may be wrong. The CDR3 is 16 residues long. The germline gives CDR1 SGHRS, CDR2 YFSETQ. The chain's CDR3 is CASSLGRTSGSGEQYF. CDR3 in DNA: TGCGCCAGCAGCTTGGGTCGGACTAGCGGGAGTGGCGAGCAGTACTTC.

J is TRBJ2-1 and V is TRBV7-3; possibly TRBD2 for D (5 bases). The V gene's germline CDR1 is SGHTA and CDR2 FQGTGA. Between the trimmed V and J ends, which lost 5 bases and 6 bases, there was a span of 14 bases. The CDR3 runs to 14 residues. This chain's CDR3 is CASSPAGTINEQFF. CDR3 in DNA: TGTGCCAGCAGCCCCGCGGGCACTATCAATGAGCAGTTCTTC.

This clonotype was observed a handful of times. The CDR3 DNA is TGTGCCAGCAGCTCGGACATTTACGAGCAGTACTTC. Encoded protein: CASSSDIYEQYF. The chain joins TRBV11-2 to TRBJ2-5; weak D call: TRBD1 (5 bases). The J call may be incorrect, as the DNA end agrees better with TRBJ2-7. The CDR3 sequence is 12 residues long. CDR1 is SGHAT, CDR2 FQNNGV, per germline.

This clonotype came up a few times. This CDR3 is CSARDRGGGEQYF. The CDR3 coding sequence is TGCAGTGCTAGAGATCGAGGCGGTGGCGAGCAGTACTTC. The J gene is TRBJ2-4, the V gene TRBV20-1; D gene ambiguous. The J call may be mistaken, given a closer DNA end match to TRBJ2-7. The CDR3 loop spans 13 amino acids. The germline CDR1 and CDR2 sequences are DFQATT and SNEGSKA (reference sequence).

The V gene is TRBV3-1, the J gene TRBJ2-4, with 10 positions matching TRBD2. Matching the DNA end better, TRBJ2-7 makes the J call doubtful. The germline V gene has CDR1 LGHDT and CDR2 YNNKEL (reference sequence). The CDR3 length is 15 residues. DNA of the CDR3: TGTGCCAGCAGCCGTACTAGCGGGACGTACTACGAGCAGTACTTC. Translation gives CASSRTSGTYYEQYF.

The chain links TRBV21-1 to TRBJ1-3. TRBV21-1 is an annotated pseudogene. CDR3 size: 16 residues. This CDR3 reads CASIENSGGAGNTIYF. CDR3 coding DNA: TGTGCCAGCATCGAAAACTCGGGAGGGGCTGGAAACACCATATATTTT.

The rearrangement links TRBV11-2 to TRBJ2-3; 8 nucleotides agree with TRBD2. V was clipped by 5 bases and J by 2 bases; unmatched bases: 12. This CDR3 region has 17 residues. In germline, CDR1 is SGHAT, CDR2 FQNNGV. The CDR3 region is CASSLRSLAGSTDTQYF. For the CDR3, the DNA is TGTGCCAGCAGCCTACGTTCCTTAGCGGGGTCCACAGATACGCAGTATTTT.

The rearrangement uses TRBV12-3 or TRBV12-4 and TRBJ1-1, with 9 bases that match TRBD1. V shed 3 bases and J 4 bases; nucleotides not matched to a gene: 6. The CDR3 is 15 amino acids. This chain's CDR3 is CASSFAGTGSTEAFF. CDR3 sequence (DNA): TGTGCCAGCAGTTTCGCCGGGACAGGGTCCACTGAAGCTTTCTTT.

Comments on this clonotype: One end of the junction fails to match germline, which may point to a read error. The chain employs TRBV20-1 and TRBJ1-5, with a possible D match to TRBD1 (5 bases). The germline V gene encodes CDR1 DFQATT and CDR2 SNEGSKA (reference sequence). The CDR3 contains 14 residues. The CDR3 loop reads CSARPRGSGQPQDF. In nucleotides, the CDR3 is TGCAGTGCTAGACCCCGGGGGTCGGGTCAGCCCCAGGATTTT.

This clonotype was seen more than once but under ten times. V usage is TRBV20-1 and J usage is TRBJ2-3, with D unclear. This CDR3 has 16 amino acids. V lost 0 bases and J 3 bases, leaving 16 bases between the germline ends. The germline V gene encodes CDR1 DFQATT and CDR2 SNEGSKA (reference sequence). CDR3 loop: CSARERSREVTDTQYF. The CDR3 DNA sequence: TGCAGTGCTAGAGAGCGGTCCCGAGAAGTGACAGATACGCAGTATTTT.

This clonotype was recorded only once. The chain has TRBV7-9 and TRBJ1-1; unclear D gene. Germline CDR1 reads SEHNR; CDR2 reads FQNEAQ (reference sequence). There are 12 residues in the CDR3. The germline V and J ends were trimmed by 1 base and 10 bases, with 10 bases remaining between them. The CDR3 DNA sequence: TGTGCCAGCAGCTTAGTTGTCATAGGAGCTTTCTTT. Translated: CASSLVVIGAFF.

The chain has TRBV5-1 and TRBJ2-5; 8 positions match TRBD1. The assigned J gene may be wrong: the sequence end matches TRBJ2-7 better. Germline lookup yields CDR1 SGHRS and CDR2 YFSETQ. The CDR3 is 14 residues long. CDR3 DNA: TGCGCCAGCAGCGTCGGGACAGGTATCAACGAGCAGTACTTC. Protein sequence: CASSVGTGINEQYF.

V and J are TRBV11-2 and TRBJ2-7; the D is unclear. The CDR3 contains 14 residues. From germline, CDR1 is SGHAT and CDR2 FQNNGV. The V end lost 2 bases, the J end lost 1 base, and 9 bases lay between the germline ends. The chain's CDR3 is CASSLITMSYEQYF. In DNA, the CDR3 is TGTGCCAGCAGCTTAATAACGATGTCCTACGAGCAGTACTTC.

This clonotype came up a few times. The chain uses TRBV24-1 and TRBJ2-5, with D perhaps given as TRBD1 or TRBD2 (6 bases each). This CDR3 spans 12 amino acids. V lost 10 bases, J lost 7 bases, and 15 bases lay in between. CDR1 and CDR2 from the germline V gene are KGHDR and SFDVKD. CDR3 sequence (DNA): TGTGCCACACAGGGACTGCGGCCGACCCAGTACTTC. Its translation is CATQGLRPTQYF.

This rearrangement joins TRBV7-8 to TRBJ1-2; D is unresolved. The CDR3 has 16 residues. Trimming left V 1 base short and J 0 bases short, with 12 bases between. CDR1 SGHVS and CDR2 FQNEAQ come from the germline V gene. CDR3 residues: CASSLGSASSNYGYTF. CDR3 nucleotide sequence: TGTGCCAGCAGCTTAGGATCCGCCTCCTCTAACTATGGCTACACCTTC.

This chain uses TRBV29-1 with TRBJ1-2; tentatively, D is TRBD1 (5 bases). Trimming pared 1 base from V and 4 bases from J, leaving 10 bases between. CDR3 length: 13 residues. Germline loops: CDR1 SQVTM, CDR2 ANQGSEA. The CDR3 sequence: CSVEAGGVYGYTF. The CDR3 DNA is TGCAGCGTTGAAGCCGGGGGGGTCTATGGCTACACCTTC.

This clonotype came up a few times. The rearrangement joins TRBV6-6 to TRBJ2-7; D is perhaps TRBD2 (6 bases). Germline lookup yields CDR1 MNHNY and CDR2 SVGAGI (reference sequence). This CDR3 has 17 amino acids. V was cut by 8 bases and J by 0 bases, with 23 bases left in between. CDR3 bases: TGTGCCAGCCTTCGGGAGACACCAGGAGGAGTCTCCTACGAGCAGTACTTC. Encoded protein: CASLRETPGGVSYEQYF.

There are a few counts of this clonotype. The rearrangement joins TRBV20-1 to TRBJ2-3; no firm D call. Trimming took 1 base from V and 0 from J, leaving 8 bases between them. From germline, CDR1 is DFQATT and CDR2 SNEGSKA (reference sequence). There are 14 residues in the CDR3. CDR3 protein: CSARVSASTDTQYF. CDR3 nucleotides: TGCAGTGCTAGAGTTTCCGCGAGCACAGATACGCAGTATTTT.

This clonotype was observed a few times. The chain combines TRBV7-8 with TRBJ1-2; D is unresolved. CDR1 is SGHVS, CDR2 FQNEAQ, per germline. V lost 1 base and J 4 bases, leaving 10 bases between the germline ends. The CDR3 spans 14 residues. CDR3 sequence reads: CASSLDGNGYGYTF. The CDR3 DNA is TGTGCCAGCAGCTTAGATGGCAACGGCTATGGCTACACCTTC.

The chain uses TRBV28 and TRBJ2-3, with 8 nucleotides matching TRBD1. V was clipped by 7 bases and J by 5 bases; unmatched bases: 14. This CDR3 has 16 amino acids. CDR1 and CDR2 from the germline V gene are MDHEN and SYDVKM. CDR3 residues: CASKPQGVGWIDTQYF. CDR3 nucleotide sequence: TGTGCCAGCAAGCCACAGGGGGTCGGTTGGATAGATACGCAGTATTTT.

This clonotype occurred a few times. V is TRBV7-6 and J is TRBJ2-5; 10 bases match TRBD2. V lost 1 base, J lost 4 bases, and 9 bases stayed unmatched. Per germline, CDR1 SGHVS and CDR2 FNYEAQ. This CDR3 spans 17 amino acids. The CDR3 nucleotides are TGTGCCAGCAGCTTAGATCCGAGCGGGAGGGCCATAGAGACCCAGTACTTC. Its protein product is CASSLDPSGRAIETQYF.

This clonotype appeared a few times. The chain recombines TRBV7-9 with TRBJ2-3; TRBD2 might be the D (6 bases). This CDR3 has 19 amino acids. V lost 2 bases and J lost 2, with 23 bases in between. Germline values: CDR1 SEHNR, CDR2 FQNEAQ (reference sequence). The CDR3 DNA is TGTGCCAGCAGCTTAACCCGGGGTAGCGGCCTTAAGCTCACAGATACGCAGTATTTT. Protein product: CASSLTRGSGLKLTDTQYF.

This clonotype was detected a few times. The V call is TRBV6-2 or TRBV6-3, the J call TRBJ2-1; 8 bases are shared with TRBD1. The CDR3 runs 16 residues. The junction had 5 bases not matched to a gene; V was cut back by 0 bases and J by 4 bases. CDR1 is MNHEY, CDR2 SVGEGT, per germline. The CDR3 DNA is TGTGCCAGCAGTTACTCCGACAGGGGAGGTTACAATGAGCAGTTCTTC. This codes for CASSYSDRGGYNEQFF.